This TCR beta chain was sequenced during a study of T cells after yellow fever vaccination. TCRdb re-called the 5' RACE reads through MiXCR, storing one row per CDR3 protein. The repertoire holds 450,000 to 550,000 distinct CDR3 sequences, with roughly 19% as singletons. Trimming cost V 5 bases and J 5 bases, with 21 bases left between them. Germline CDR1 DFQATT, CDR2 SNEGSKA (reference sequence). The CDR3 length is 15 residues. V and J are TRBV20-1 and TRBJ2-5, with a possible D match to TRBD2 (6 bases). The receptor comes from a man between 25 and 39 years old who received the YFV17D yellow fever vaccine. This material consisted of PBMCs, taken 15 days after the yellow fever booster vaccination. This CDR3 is CSARPVGLGGETQYF. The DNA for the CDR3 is TGCAGTGCTCGGCCCGTGGGACTTGGTGGTGAGACCCAGTACTTC.